Sequencing of this T cell receptor beta chain was carried out in a study of response to subunit inactivated influenza vaccine. Points from the study as a whole: After each seasonal influenza vaccination, few new T cells are recruited, the authors suggested.

This clonotype appeared many times. The antigen remains undetermined. TCRdb re-derived calls from the RT-PCR reads in MiXCR, one entry per CDR3 protein. The sample yields fewer than 750,000 distinct CDR3 sequences, approximately 15% seen once. Sequencing used PBMCs from blood, obtained approximately 13 days after vaccination. The receptor was derived from a man aged 50-60 years who received an inactivated influenza vaccine.

The CDR3 coding sequence is TGCAGTGCTAGAGCCCTAGCGGGAGGGCGAGGGGAGACCCAGTACTTC. Encoded protein: CSARALAGGRGETQYF. The genes are TRBV20-1 and TRBJ2-5, with 12 bases matching TRBD2. CDR3 length: 16 residues. The germline V gene encodes CDR1 DFQATT and CDR2 SNEGSKA (reference sequence). The trim removed 1 base at V and 5 bases at J, leaving 8 bases unmatched.